The present entry profiles one T cell receptor beta chain with its context. The record originates from a study of shared T cell receptors in the human thymus. CDR3 length: 18 residues. The germline V gene encodes CDR1 LNHNV and CDR2 YYDKDF (reference sequence). After removal of 2 bases from V and 7 bases from J, the junction contained 14 bases not matched to a gene. The method was immunoSEQ multiplex PCR; TCRdb's version includes in-frame clones alone and lacks a portion of them. The sample holds roughly 560,000 clones, 78% seen once. These data are also associated with another study on human thymus T cells. That work states: The donor group consisted of healthy Finnish infants who were having corrective surgery for congenital heart defects. Surgeons resected thymus tissue during corrective heart surgery. In thymic and blood repertoires alike, V and J usage looked biased.

The TCR comes from a boy younger than two with a congenital heart defect. Input material: thymocytes. The chain combines TRBV15 with TRBJ2-1; 10 nucleotides align to TRBD2. The chain's CDR3 is CATSRPALASGSRNEQFF. Here the CDR3 DNA reads TGTGCCACCAGCAGACCCGCTCTGGCTAGCGGGAGTAGGAATGAGCAGTTCTTC.